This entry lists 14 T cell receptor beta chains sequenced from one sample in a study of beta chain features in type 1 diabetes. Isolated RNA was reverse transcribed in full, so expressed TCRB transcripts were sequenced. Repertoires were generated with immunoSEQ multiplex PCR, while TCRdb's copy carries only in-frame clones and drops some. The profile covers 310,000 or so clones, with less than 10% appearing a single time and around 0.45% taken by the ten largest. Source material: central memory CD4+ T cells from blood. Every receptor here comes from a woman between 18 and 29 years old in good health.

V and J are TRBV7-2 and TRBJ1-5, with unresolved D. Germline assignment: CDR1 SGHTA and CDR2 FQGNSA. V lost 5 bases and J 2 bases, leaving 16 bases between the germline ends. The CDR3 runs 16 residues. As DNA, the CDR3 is TGTGCCAGCAGCGCCCTGCAAGGTGTGGGCAATCAGCCCCAGCATTTT. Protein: CASSALQGVGNQPQHF.

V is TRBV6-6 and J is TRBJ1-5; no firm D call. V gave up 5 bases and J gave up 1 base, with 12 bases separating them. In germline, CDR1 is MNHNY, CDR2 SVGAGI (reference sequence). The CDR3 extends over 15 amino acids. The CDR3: CASSRGGRSNQPQHF. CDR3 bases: TGTGCCAGCAGTCGGGGAGGTAGGAGCAATCAGCCCCAGCATTTT.

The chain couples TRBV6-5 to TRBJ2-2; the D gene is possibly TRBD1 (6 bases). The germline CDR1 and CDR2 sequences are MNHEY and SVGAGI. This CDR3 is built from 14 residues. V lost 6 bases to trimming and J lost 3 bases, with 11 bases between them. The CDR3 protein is CASRRTEHTGELFF. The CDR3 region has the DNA TGTGCCAGCAGGCGGACAGAACACACCGGGGAGCTGTTTTTT.

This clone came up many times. The CDR3 nucleotides read TGTGCCAGCAGCTTACGGATGGGAAGAGAAGAGACCCAGTACTTC. Translated: CASSLRMGREETQYF. The rearrangement links TRBV11-2 to TRBJ2-5; D call uncertain. There are 15 residues in the CDR3. V lost 2 bases, J lost 3 bases, and 13 bases lay in between. In germline, CDR1 is SGHAT, CDR2 FQNNGV.

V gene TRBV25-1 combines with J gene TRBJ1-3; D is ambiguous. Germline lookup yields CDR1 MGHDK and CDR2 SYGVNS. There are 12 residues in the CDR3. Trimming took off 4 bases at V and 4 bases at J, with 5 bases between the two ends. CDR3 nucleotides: TGTGCCAGCAGTGCGGCGGGAAACACCATATATTTT. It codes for CASSAAGNTIYF. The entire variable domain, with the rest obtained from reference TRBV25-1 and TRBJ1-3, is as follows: EADIYQTPRYLVIGTGKKITLECSQTMGHDKMYWYQQDPGMELHLIHYSYGVNSTEKGDLSSESTVSRIRTEHFPLTLESARPSHTSQYLCASSAAGNTIYFGEGSWLTVV.

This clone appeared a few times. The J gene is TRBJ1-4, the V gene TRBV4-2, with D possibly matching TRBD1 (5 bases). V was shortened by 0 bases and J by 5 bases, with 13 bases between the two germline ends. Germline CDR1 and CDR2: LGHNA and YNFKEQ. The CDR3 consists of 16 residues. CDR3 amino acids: CASSQDADSWNEKLFF. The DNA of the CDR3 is TGTGCCAGCAGCCAAGATGCTGACAGTTGGAATGAAAAACTGTTTTTT.

CDR3 bases: TGTGCCAGCTCACCTTCATCGTTTGCAGTTGAGCAGTACTTC. Residues: CASSPSSFAVEQYF. This rearrangement joins TRBV18 to TRBJ2-7; no clear D gene. Germline CDR1 reads KGHSH; CDR2 reads LQKENI. The V and J ends lost 3 bases and 7 bases respectively, with 16 bases between them. The CDR3 loop spans 14 amino acids.

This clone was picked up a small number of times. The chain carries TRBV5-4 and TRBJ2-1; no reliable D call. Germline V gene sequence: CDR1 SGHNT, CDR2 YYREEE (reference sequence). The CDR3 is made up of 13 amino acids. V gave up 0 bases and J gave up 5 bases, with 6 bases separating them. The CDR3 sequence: CASSLGLNNEQFF. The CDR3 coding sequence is TGTGCCAGCAGCTTGGGGCTAAACAATGAGCAGTTCTTC.

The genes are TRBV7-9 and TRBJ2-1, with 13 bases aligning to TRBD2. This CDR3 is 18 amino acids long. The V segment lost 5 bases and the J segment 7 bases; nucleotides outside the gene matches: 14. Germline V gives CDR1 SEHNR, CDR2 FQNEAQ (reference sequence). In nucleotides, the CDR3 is TGTGCCAGCAGCGCTAAAGAAGAGACTAGCGGGAGGTTAAATGAGCAGTTCTTC. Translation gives CASSAKEETSGRLNEQFF.

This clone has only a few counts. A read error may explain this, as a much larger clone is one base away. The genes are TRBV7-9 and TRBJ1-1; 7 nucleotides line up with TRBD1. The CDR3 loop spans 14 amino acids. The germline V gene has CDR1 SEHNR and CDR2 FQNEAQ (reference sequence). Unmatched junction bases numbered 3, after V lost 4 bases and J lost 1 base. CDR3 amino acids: CASSSGQQNTEAFF. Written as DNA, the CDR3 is TGTGCCAGCAGCTCGGGACAGCAGAACACTGAAGCTTTCTTT. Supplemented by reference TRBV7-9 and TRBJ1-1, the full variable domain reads DTGVSQNPRHKITKRGQNVTFRCDPISEHNRLYWYRQTLGQGPEFLTYFQNEAQLEKSRLLSDRFSAERPKGSFSTLEIQRTEQGDSAMYLCASSSGQQNTEAFFGQGTRLTVV.

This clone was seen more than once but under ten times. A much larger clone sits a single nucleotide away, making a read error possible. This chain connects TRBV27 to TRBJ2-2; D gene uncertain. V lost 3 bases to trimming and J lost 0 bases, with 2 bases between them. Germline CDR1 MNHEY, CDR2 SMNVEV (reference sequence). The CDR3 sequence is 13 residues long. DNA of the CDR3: TGTGCCAGCAGTTTCGCGAACACCGGGGAGCTGTTTTTT. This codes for CASSFANTGELFF.

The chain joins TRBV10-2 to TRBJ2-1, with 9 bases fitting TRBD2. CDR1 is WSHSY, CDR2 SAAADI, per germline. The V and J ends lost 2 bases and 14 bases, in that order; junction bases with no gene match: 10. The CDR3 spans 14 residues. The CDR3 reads CASSEQGPTSGKFF. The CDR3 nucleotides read TGCGCCAGCAGTGAGCAAGGGCCGACTAGCGGAAAGTTCTTC.

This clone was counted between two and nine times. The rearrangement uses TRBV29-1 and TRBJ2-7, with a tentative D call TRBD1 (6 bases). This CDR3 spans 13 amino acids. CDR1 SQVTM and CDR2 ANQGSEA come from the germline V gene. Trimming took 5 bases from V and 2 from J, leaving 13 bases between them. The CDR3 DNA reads TGCAGCGTTAATCGGCAGGGGACCTACGAGCAGTACTTC. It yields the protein CSVNRQGTYEQYF.

CDR3 bases: TGTGCCAGCCGTTTGACCACCGCCGGGGAGCTGTTTTTT. Encoded protein: CASRLTTAGELFF. The chain carries TRBV6-1 and TRBJ2-2; no firm D call. Germline V lookup: CDR1 MNHNS, CDR2 SASEGT. This CDR3 is built from 13 residues. Trimming removed 8 bases from V and 6 bases from J, with 13 bases in between.